Listed here are 24 T cell receptor beta chains from one sample, sequenced in a study of blood T cells in healthy people across ages. Together with a sample-barcoded 5' primer, a J-beta primer mix was included in a second PCR lasting about 6 to 11 cycles. TCRdb independently ran MiXCR on the 5' RACE reads; one entry per CDR3 protein. Among 500,000 to 600,000 distinct CDR3 sequences listed, 27% were seen once. The sample was blood. The origin of the receptors is a woman aged 70-85 years in good health.

This clonotype has a handful of counts. The J gene is TRBJ2-1, the V gene TRBV4-1, with a possible D match to TRBD1 (5 bases). Germline assignment: CDR1 MGHRA and CDR2 YSYEKL. The V end was cut by 2 bases, the J end by 5 bases, with 10 bases between. The CDR3 extends over 14 amino acids. CDR3: CASSQKDNNNEQFF. The DNA for the CDR3 is TGCGCCAGCAGCCAAAAGGACAACAACAATGAGCAGTTCTTC.

This rearrangement joins TRBV7-3 to TRBJ2-2; D ambiguous. Germline V gene sequence: CDR1 SGHTA, CDR2 FQGTGA. There are 16 residues in the CDR3. V was trimmed by 5 bases and J by 4 bases, leaving 17 bases between them. The CDR3 loop is CASSKAPGRGTGELFF. CDR3 sequence (DNA): TGTGCCAGCAGCAAAGCTCCGGGCAGAGGCACCGGGGAGCTGTTTTTT.

The chain couples TRBV20-1 to TRBJ2-5; D is unclear. Gene TRBJ2-7 matches the end of the DNA better, so the J call may be wrong. CDR3 length equals 12 residues. Germline V gene data show CDR1 as DFQATT and CDR2 as SNEGSKA (reference sequence). CDR3 protein: CSAKWQNYEQYF. The DNA of the CDR3 is TGCAGTGCTAAGTGGCAAAACTACGAGCAGTACTTC.

This clonotype was detected only a few times. V gene TRBV7-2 combines with J gene TRBJ2-1; TRBD2 might be the D (5 bases). The CDR3 contains 14 residues. The germline CDR1 and CDR2 sequences are SGHTA and FQGNSA. Trimming left V 2 bases short and J 8 bases short, with 13 bases between. CDR3 bases: TGTGCCAGCAGCTTAACCGGGCCCGGGGATGAGCAGTTCTTC. Its protein product is CASSLTGPGDEQFF.

This clonotype was detected only a few times. This chain links TRBV5-1 with TRBJ2-5, with D uncertain. The germline CDR1 and CDR2 sequences are SGHRS and YFSETQ. V lost 4 bases to trimming and J lost 2 bases, with 12 bases between them. This CDR3 spans 14 amino acids. CDR3 bases: TGCGCCAGCAGCCAATATTTCGATCAAGAGACCCAGTACTTC. Its translation is CASSQYFDQETQYF.

This clonotype was observed a few times. The chain couples TRBV5-1 to TRBJ1-4; no firm D call. The CDR3 covers 14 residues. Trimming removed 3 bases from V and 6 bases from J, with 12 bases in between. Germline lookup yields CDR1 SGHRS and CDR2 YFSETQ. The CDR3 protein is CASSYPGYDEKLFF. The CDR3 DNA is TGCGCCAGCAGCTACCCGGGCTACGATGAAAAACTGTTTTTT.

This clonotype was counted a few times. Germline is not matched at one junction end, which may reflect a read error. The chain recombines TRBV6-2 or TRBV6-3 with TRBJ2-7; TRBD1 agrees at 9 bases. The CDR3 length is 14 residues. In germline, CDR1 is MNHEY, CDR2 SVGEGT. As DNA, the CDR3 is TGTGCCCGCAGGAACACAGGGGGCACCTACGAGCAGTACTTC. Encoded protein: CARRNTGGTYEQYF.

This clonotype was detected a few times. The genes are TRBV29-1 and TRBJ1-2, with 7 nucleotides matching TRBD1. The germline V gene encodes CDR1 SQVTM and CDR2 ANQGSEA. The length of the CDR3 is 13 residues. The trim removed 4 bases at V and 2 bases at J, leaving 4 bases unmatched. The CDR3 is CSVASTGNYGYTF. The CDR3 coding sequence is TGCAGCGTTGCATCGACAGGGAACTATGGCTACACCTTC.

The J gene is TRBJ2-7, the V gene TRBV9; 8 nucleotides match TRBD1. V gave up 1 base and J gave up 6 bases; unmatched junction bases: 3. Germline lookup yields CDR1 SGDLS and CDR2 YYNGEE. There are 13 residues in the CDR3. The CDR3 sequence is CASSVTGGSEQYF. Written as DNA, the CDR3 is TGTGCCAGCAGCGTAACAGGGGGGAGCGAGCAGTACTTC.

The chain combines TRBV7-8 with TRBJ2-5, with TRBD1 matching 11 bases. TRBJ2-7 explains the end of the DNA better; the J call may be wrong. CDR3 size: 14 residues. Germline V gene data show CDR1 as SGHVS and CDR2 as FQNEAQ. CDR3 region: CASSKTDRGREQYF. CDR3 nucleotide sequence: TGTGCCAGCAGCAAAACGGACAGGGGGCGCGAGCAGTACTTC.

This clonotype has just a few counts. The chain combines TRBV20-1 with TRBJ1-3; unclear D gene. The CDR3 sequence is 13 residues long. Germline V gene sequence: CDR1 DFQATT, CDR2 SNEGSKA (reference sequence). The V and J ends lost 4 bases and 0 bases respectively, with 7 bases between them. The CDR3 nucleotides are TGCAGTGCTAAGTGGCTCTCTGGAAACACCATATATTTT. This gives the protein CSAKWLSGNTIYF.

The chain recombines TRBV20-1 with TRBJ1-1, with D perhaps TRBD1 (6 bases). The CDR3 runs 15 residues. V lost 5 bases and J lost 1, with 17 bases in between. CDR1 is DFQATT, CDR2 SNEGSKA, per germline (reference sequence). The CDR3 DNA is TGCAGTGCTCGCCCTTGGACAGCTGCGAACACTGAAGCTTTCTTT. Protein product: CSARPWTAANTEAFF.

This clonotype was detected only a few times. The genes are TRBV3-1 and TRBJ2-7, with TRBD1 identical over 7 bases. V shed 6 bases, J shed 6 bases, and the junction held 8 bases outside the gene matches. The germline V gene has CDR1 LGHDT and CDR2 YNNKEL (reference sequence). This CDR3 is built from 13 residues. The CDR3: CASSPTPGGEQYF. CDR3 bases: TGTGCCAGCAGTCCCACCCCAGGGGGCGAGCAGTACTTC.

V gene TRBV7-2 combines with J gene TRBJ2-7; D might be TRBD1 (5 bases). V gave up 6 bases and J gave up 0 bases, with 12 bases separating them. Germline CDR1 reads SGHTA; CDR2 reads FQGNSA. CDR3 size: 14 residues. The CDR3 DNA follows: TGTGCCAGCAGACTAACAGGTAGCTCCTACGAGCAGTACTTC. It yields the protein CASRLTGSSYEQYF.

This clonotype was counted many times. The V and J genes are TRBV29-1 and TRBJ2-5, with D perhaps given as TRBD1 or TRBD2 (5 bases each). Trimming pared 8 bases from V and 3 bases from J, leaving 13 bases between. The CDR3 totals 12 residues. Germline loops: CDR1 SQVTM, CDR2 ANQGSEA. DNA for the CDR3: TGCAGCATCTCTAGAGGGGAAGAGACCCAGTACTTC. It yields the protein CSISRGEETQYF.

This clonotype was seen more than once but under ten times. J is TRBJ2-7 and V is TRBV20-1, with 9 nucleotides matching TRBD1. CDR3 length: 13 amino acids. V was pared by 7 bases and J by 3 bases, with 7 bases of the junction left unmatched. CDR1 and CDR2 (germline): DFQATT, SNEGSKA (reference sequence). The CDR3 loop is CSGVGDRDYEQYF. CDR3 DNA: TGCAGTGGGGTTGGGGACAGGGACTACGAGCAGTACTTC.

This clonotype has more than one count but fewer than ten. This chain uses TRBV12-3 or TRBV12-4 with TRBJ2-6; D is ambiguous. The CDR3 extends over 15 amino acids. V shed 8 bases and J shed 0 bases, with 11 bases lying between them. This CDR3 reads CASGSRNSGANVLTF. The CDR3 DNA reads TGTGCCAGCGGCAGCCGAAACTCTGGGGCCAACGTCCTGACTTTC.

This clonotype was found a few times. The chain couples TRBV12-3 or TRBV12-4 to TRBJ2-2; TRBD1 or TRBD2 may be the D gene (7 bases each). With 3 bases removed from V and 3 bases from J, the gap between germline ends came to 14 bases. The CDR3 contains 16 residues. CDR3 loop: CASSLGRGGYTGELFF. The CDR3 DNA follows: TGTGCCAGCAGTTTGGGCAGGGGGGGATACACCGGGGAGCTGTTTTTT.

The rearrangement uses TRBV20-1 and TRBJ2-5; D is perhaps TRBD2 (7 bases). This CDR3 has 14 residues. The germline V gene has CDR1 DFQATT and CDR2 SNEGSKA (reference sequence). V lost 5 bases and J 2 bases, leaving 15 bases between the germline ends. The CDR3 spells CSALGGAAQETQYF. CDR3 nucleotide sequence: TGCAGTGCTTTGGGGGGGGCAGCACAAGAGACCCAGTACTTC.

CDR3 bases: TGCGCCAGCAGCCAAGGGGATCCGGGACTCGAAGCTCTAGCCAAAAACATTCAGTACTTC. It specifies CASSQGDPGLEALAKNIQYF. The chain joins TRBV4-1 to TRBJ2-4, with D possibly being TRBD2 (6 bases). Germline V lookup: CDR1 MGHRA, CDR2 YSYEKL. V dropped 1 base and J dropped 0 bases, with 22 bases sitting between them. The CDR3 totals 20 residues.

V gene TRBV20-1 combines with J gene TRBJ2-1; D assignment may be TRBD1 or TRBD2 (6 bases each). The tail of the sequence fits TRBJ2-5 better, so the J call may be wrong. From germline, CDR1 is DFQATT and CDR2 SNEGSKA (reference sequence). The CDR3 contains 12 residues. The CDR3 loop is CSARGGAKTQYF. DNA of the CDR3: TGCAGTGCTAGAGGGGGGGCCAAGACCCAGTACTTC.

This clonotype appeared a few times. One end of the junction fails to match germline, which may point to a read error. The J gene is TRBJ2-3, the V gene TRBV20-1, with 7 bases lining up with TRBD2. CDR1 is DFQATT, CDR2 SNEGSKA, per germline (reference sequence). CDR3 length equals 16 residues. The CDR3 bases are TGCAGTGCTAGATTACCCCAGCGGGGTAGCACAGGTACGCAGTATTTT. It codes for CSARLPQRGSTGTQYF.

The V and J genes are TRBV7-9 and TRBJ1-4, with D uncertain. Germline V gene data show CDR1 as SEHNR and CDR2 as FQNEAQ (reference sequence). Trimming stripped 1 base from V and 10 bases from J, with 10 bases between. The CDR3 is 13 residues long. The CDR3 sequence is CASSLELGGKLFF. CDR3 sequence (DNA): TGTGCCAGCAGCTTAGAGTTGGGAGGAAAACTGTTTTTT.

The V call is TRBV28, the J call TRBJ2-5; TRBD1 or TRBD2 may be the D gene (5 bases each). The germline V gene has CDR1 MDHEN and CDR2 SYDVKM. V shed 2 bases and J shed 5 bases, with 12 bases lying between them. CDR3 length: 14 residues. DNA of the CDR3: TGTGCCAGCAGTTTACCAGGGACGGGGGAGACCCAGTACTTC. Protein: CASSLPGTGETQYF.